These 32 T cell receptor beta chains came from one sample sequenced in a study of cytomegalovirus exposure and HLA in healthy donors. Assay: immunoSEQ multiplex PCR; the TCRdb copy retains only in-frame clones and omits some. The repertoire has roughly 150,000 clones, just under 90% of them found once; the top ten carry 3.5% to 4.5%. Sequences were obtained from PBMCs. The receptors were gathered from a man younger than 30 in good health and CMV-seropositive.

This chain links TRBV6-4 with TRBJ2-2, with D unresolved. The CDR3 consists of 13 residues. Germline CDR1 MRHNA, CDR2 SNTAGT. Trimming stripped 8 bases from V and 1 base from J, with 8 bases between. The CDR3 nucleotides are TGTGCCAGCTCAATAGAGAACACCGGGGAGCTGTTTTTT. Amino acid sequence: CASSIENTGELFF.

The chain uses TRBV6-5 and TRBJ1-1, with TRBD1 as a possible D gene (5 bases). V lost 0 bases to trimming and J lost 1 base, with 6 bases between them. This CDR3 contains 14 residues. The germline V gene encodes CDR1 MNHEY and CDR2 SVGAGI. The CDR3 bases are TGTGCCAGCAGTTACTCGGGGGGGAACACTGAAGCTTTCTTT. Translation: CASSYSGGNTEAFF.

The CDR3 loop is CASSSSGSASTDTQYF. In DNA, the CDR3 is TGTGCCAGCAGCTCTAGCGGGAGTGCTAGCACAGATACGCAGTATTTT. The rearrangement links TRBV7-9 to TRBJ2-3, with TRBD2 matching 10 bases. CDR3 length: 16 amino acids. J gave up 0 bases and V 4 bases, and 4 bases lay outside the gene matches. Germline V gives CDR1 SEHNR, CDR2 FQNEAQ (reference sequence).

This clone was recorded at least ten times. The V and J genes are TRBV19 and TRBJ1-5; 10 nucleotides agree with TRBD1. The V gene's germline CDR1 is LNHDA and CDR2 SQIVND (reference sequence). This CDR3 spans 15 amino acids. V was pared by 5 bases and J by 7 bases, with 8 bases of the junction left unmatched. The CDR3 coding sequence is TGTGCCAGTAGTGCGGACAGGGGGATGTGGCAGCCCCAGCATTTT. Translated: CASSADRGMWQPQHF. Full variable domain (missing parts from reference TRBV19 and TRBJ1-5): DGGITQSPKYLFRKEGQNVTLSCEQNLNHDAMYWYRQDPGQGLRLIYYSQIVNDFQKGDIAEGYSVSREKKESFPLTVTSAQKNPTAFYLCASSADRGMWQPQHFGDGTRLSIL.

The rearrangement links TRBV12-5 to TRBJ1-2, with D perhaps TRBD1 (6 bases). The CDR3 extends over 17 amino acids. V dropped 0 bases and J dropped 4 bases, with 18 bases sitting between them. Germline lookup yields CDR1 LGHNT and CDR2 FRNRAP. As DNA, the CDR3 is TGTGCTAGTGGTTTGGTACGGGGTTGGGGGGGCGGCTATGGCTACACCTTC. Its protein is CASGLVRGWGGGYGYTF.

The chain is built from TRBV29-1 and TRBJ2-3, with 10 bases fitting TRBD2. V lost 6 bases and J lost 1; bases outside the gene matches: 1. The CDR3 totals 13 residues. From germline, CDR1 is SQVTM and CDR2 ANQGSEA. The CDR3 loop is CSVGTSGTDTQYF. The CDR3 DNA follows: TGCAGCGTAGGGACTAGCGGCACAGATACGCAGTATTTT.

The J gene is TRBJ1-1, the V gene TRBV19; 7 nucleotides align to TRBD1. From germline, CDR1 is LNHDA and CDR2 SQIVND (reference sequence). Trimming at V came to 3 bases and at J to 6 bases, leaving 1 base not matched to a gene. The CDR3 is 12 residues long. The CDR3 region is CASSMGQSEAFF. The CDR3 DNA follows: TGTGCCAGTAGTATGGGACAGTCTGAAGCTTTCTTT.

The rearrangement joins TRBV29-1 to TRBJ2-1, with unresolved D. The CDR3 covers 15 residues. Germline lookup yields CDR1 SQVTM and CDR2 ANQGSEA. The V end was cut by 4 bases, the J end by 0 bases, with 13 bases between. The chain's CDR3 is CSVVVGRSSYNEQFF. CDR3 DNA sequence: TGCAGCGTTGTGGTGGGTAGGAGCTCCTACAATGAGCAGTTCTTC.

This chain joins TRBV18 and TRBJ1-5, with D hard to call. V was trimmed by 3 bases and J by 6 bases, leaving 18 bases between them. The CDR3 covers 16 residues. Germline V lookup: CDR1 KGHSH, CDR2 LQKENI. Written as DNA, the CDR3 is TGTGCCAGCTCACCCCTAAGGATTGAAGCGGGTCAGCCCCAGCATTTT. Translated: CASSPLRIEAGQPQHF.

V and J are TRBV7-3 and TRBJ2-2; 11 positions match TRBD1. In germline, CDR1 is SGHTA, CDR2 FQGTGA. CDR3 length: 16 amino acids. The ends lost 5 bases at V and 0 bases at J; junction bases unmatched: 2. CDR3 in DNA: TGTGCCAGCAGCCGGACAGGGGGCTCGAACACCGGGGAGCTGTTTTTT. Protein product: CASSRTGGSNTGELFF. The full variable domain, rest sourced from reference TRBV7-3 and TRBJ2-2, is GAGVSQTPSNKVTEKGKYVELRCDPISGHTALYWYRQSLGQGPEFLIYFQGTGAADDSGLPNDRFFAVRPEGSVSTLKIQRTERGDSAVYLCASSRTGGSNTGELFFGEGSRLTVL.

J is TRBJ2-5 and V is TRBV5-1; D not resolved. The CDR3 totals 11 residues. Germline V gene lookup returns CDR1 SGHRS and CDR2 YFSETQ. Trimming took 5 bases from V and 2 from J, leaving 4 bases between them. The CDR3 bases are TGCGCCAGCAGGACACAAGAGACCCAGTACTTC. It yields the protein CASRTQETQYF.

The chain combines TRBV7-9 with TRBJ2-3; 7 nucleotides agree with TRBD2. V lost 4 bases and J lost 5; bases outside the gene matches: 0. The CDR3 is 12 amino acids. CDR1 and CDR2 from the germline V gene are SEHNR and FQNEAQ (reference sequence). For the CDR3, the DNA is TGTGCCAGCAGCTCGGGAGGAGATACGCAGTATTTT. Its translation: CASSSGGDTQYF.

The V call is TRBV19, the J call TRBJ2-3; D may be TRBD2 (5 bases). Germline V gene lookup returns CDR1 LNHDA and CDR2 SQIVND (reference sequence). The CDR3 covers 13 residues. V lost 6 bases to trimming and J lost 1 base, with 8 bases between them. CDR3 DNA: TGTGCCAGTAGGTGGCGGGGCACAGATACGCAGTATTTT. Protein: CASRWRGTDTQYF. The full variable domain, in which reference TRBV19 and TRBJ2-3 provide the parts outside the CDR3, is DGGITQSPKYLFRKEGQNVTLSCEQNLNHDAMYWYRQDPGQGLRLIYYSQIVNDFQKGDIAEGYSVSREKKESFPLTVTSAQKNPTAFYLCASRWRGTDTQYFGPGTRLTVL.

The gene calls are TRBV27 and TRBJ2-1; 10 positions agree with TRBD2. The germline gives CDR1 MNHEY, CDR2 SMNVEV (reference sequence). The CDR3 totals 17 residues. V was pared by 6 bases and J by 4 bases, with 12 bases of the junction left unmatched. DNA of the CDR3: TGTGCCAGCAGATACAGACCGGGACTAGCGCTTTACAATGAGCAGTTCTTC. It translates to CASRYRPGLALYNEQFF.

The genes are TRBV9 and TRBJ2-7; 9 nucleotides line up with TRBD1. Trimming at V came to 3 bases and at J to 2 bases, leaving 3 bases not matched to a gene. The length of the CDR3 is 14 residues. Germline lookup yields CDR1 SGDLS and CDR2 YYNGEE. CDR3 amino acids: CASSGTGETYEQYF. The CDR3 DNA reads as TGTGCCAGCAGCGGGACAGGGGAGACCTACGAGCAGTACTTC. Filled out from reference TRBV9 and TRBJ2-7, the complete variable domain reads DSGVTQTPKHLITATGQRVTLRCSPRSGDLSVYWYQQSLDQGLQFLIQYYNGEERAKGNILERFSAQQFPDLHSELNLSSLELGDSALYFCASSGTGETYEQYFGPGTRLTVT.

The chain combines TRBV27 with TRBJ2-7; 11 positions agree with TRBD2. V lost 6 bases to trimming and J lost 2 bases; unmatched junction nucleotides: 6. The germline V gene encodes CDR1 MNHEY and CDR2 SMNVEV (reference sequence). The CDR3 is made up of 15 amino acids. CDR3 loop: CASSPGLAEPYEQYF. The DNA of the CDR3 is TGTGCCAGCAGCCCGGGACTAGCGGAACCCTACGAGCAGTACTTC.

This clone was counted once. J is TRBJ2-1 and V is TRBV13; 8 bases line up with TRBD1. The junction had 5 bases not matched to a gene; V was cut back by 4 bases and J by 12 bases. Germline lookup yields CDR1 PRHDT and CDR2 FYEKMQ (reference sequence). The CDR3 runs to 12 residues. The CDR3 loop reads CASSSTGTGQFF. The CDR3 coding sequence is TGTGCCAGCAGCTCAACCGGGACAGGGCAGTTCTTC.

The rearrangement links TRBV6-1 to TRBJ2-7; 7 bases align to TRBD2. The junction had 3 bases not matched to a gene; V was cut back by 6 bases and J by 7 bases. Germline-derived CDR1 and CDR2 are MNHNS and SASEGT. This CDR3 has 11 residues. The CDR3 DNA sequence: TGTGCCAGCAGCCACGGGGGGGAGCAGTACTTC. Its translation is CASSHGGEQYF.

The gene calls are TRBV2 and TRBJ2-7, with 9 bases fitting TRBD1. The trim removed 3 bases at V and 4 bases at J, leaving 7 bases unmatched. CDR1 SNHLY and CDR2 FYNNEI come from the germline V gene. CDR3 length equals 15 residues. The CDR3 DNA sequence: TGTGCCAGCAGTGATATAGGGGACAGGGCTTACGAGCAGTACTTC. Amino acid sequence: CASSDIGDRAYEQYF. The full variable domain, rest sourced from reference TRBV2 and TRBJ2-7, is EPEVTQTPSHQVTQMGQEVILRCVPISNHLYFYWYRQILGQKVEFLVSFYNNEISEKSEIFDDQFSVERPDGSNFTLKIRSTKLEDSAMYFCASSDIGDRAYEQYFGPGTRLTVT.

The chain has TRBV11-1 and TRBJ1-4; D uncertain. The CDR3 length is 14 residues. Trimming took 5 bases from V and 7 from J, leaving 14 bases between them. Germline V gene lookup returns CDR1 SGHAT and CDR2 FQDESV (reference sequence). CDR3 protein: CASSPSSRGEKLFF. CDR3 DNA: TGTGCCAGCAGCCCAAGCTCCCGGGGTGAAAAACTGTTTTTT.

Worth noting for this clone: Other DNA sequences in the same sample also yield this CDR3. CDR3 residues: CASSGTGEDTQYF. DNA for the CDR3: TGTGCCAGCAGCGGGACAGGGGAAGATACGCAGTATTTT. The chain has TRBV6-4 and TRBJ2-3; 10 nucleotides agree with TRBD1. CDR1 MRHNA and CDR2 SNTAGT come from the germline V gene. The CDR3 runs 13 residues. V dropped 6 bases and J dropped 5; count of bases not matched to a gene: 2.

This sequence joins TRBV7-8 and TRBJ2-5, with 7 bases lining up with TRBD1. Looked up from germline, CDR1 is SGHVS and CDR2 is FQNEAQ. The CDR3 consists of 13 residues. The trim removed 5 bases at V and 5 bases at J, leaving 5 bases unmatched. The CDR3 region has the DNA TGTGCCAGCAGCACGGACAGGCGGGAGACCCAGTACTTC. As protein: CASSTDRRETQYF.

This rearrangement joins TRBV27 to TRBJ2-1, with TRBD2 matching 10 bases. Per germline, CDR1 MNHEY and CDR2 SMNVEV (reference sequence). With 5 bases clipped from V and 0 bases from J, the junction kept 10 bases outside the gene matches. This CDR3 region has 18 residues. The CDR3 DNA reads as TGTGCCAGCAGTCTGCGGACTAGCGGCGTTTTCTCCTACAATGAGCAGTTCTTC. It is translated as CASSLRTSGVFSYNEQFF.

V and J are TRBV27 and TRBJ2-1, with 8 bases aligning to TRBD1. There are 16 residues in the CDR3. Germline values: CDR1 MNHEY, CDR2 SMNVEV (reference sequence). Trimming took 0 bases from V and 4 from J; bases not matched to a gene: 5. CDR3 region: CASSLSGTGRYNEQFF. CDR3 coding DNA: TGTGCCAGCAGTTTATCTGGGACAGGACGGTACAATGAGCAGTTCTTC.

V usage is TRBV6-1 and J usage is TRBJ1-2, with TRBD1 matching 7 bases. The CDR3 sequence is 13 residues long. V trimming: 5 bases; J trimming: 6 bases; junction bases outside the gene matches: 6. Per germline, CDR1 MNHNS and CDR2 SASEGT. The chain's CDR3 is CASSLDRANGYTF. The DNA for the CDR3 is TGTGCCAGCAGTCTCGACAGGGCCAATGGCTACACCTTC.

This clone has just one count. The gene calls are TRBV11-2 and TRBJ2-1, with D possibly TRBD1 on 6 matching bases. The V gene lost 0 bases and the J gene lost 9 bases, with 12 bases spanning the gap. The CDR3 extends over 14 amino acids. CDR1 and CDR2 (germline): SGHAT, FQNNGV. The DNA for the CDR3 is TGTGCCAGCAGCTTAGAAAGGGGACAAAGTGAGCAGTTCTTC. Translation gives CASSLERGQSEQFF. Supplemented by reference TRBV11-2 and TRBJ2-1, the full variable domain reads EAGVAQSPRYKIIEKRQSVAFWCNPISGHATLYWYQQILGQGPKLLIQFQNNGVVDDSQLPKDRFSAERLKGVDSTLKIQPAKLEDSAVYLCASSLERGQSEQFFGPGTRLTVL.

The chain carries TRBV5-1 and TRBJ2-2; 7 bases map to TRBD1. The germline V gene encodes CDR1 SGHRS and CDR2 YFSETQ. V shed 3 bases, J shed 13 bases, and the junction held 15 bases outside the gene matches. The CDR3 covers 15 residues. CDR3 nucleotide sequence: TGCGCCAGCAGCTACGGGACAGAGCAACACCGGGCGCTGTTTTTT. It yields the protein CASSYGTEQHRALFF.

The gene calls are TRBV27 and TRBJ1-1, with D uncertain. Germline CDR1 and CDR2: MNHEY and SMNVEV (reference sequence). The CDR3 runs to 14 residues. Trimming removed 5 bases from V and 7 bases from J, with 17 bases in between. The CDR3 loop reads CASSPSPGGDEAFF. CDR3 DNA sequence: TGTGCCAGCAGTCCCTCCCCCGGAGGAGATGAAGCTTTCTTT.

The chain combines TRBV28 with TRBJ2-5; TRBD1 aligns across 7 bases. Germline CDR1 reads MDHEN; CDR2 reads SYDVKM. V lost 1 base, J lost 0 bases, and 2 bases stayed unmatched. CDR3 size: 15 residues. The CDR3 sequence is CASSLLTGNQETQYF. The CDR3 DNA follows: TGTGCCAGCAGTTTATTGACAGGGAACCAAGAGACCCAGTACTTC.

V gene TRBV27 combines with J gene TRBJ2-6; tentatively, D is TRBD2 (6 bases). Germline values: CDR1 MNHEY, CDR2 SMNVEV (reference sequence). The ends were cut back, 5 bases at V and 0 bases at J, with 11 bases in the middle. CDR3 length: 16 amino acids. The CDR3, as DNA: TGTGCCAGCAGTCGGGACGGGAGCTCTGGGGCCAACGTCCTGACTTTC. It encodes CASSRDGSSGANVLTF.

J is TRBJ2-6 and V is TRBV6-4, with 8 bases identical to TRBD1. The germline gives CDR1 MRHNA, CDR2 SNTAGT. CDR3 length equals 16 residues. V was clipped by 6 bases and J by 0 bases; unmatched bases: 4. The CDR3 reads CASSPTGGSGANVLTF. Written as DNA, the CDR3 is TGTGCCAGCAGCCCTACAGGGGGCTCTGGGGCCAACGTCCTGACTTTC.

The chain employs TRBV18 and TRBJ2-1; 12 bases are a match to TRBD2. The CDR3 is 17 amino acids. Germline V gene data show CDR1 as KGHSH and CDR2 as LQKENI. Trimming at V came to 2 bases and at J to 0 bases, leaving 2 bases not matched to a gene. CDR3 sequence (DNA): TGTGCCAGCTCACCAGGGACTAGCGGGTCCTCCTACAATGAGCAGTTCTTC. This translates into CASSPGTSGSSYNEQFF.